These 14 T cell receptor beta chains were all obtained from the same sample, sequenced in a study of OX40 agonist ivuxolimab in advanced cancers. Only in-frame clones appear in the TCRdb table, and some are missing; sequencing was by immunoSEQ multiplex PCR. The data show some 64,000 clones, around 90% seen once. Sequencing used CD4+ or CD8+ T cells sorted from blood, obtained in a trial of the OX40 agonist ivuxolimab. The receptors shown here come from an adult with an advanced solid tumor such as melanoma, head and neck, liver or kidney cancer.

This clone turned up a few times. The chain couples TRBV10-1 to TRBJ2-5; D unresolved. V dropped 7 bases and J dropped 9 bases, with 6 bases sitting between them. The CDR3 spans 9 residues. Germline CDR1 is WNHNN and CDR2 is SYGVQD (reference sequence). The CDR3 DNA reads TGCGCCAGCATTTGGGCCCAGTACTTC. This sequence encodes CASIWAQYF.

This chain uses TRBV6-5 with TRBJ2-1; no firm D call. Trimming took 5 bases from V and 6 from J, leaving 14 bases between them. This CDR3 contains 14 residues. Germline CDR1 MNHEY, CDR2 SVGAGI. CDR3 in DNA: TGTGCCAGCAGTAGACACGAACCCTTCAATGAGCAGTTCTTC. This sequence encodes CASSRHEPFNEQFF.

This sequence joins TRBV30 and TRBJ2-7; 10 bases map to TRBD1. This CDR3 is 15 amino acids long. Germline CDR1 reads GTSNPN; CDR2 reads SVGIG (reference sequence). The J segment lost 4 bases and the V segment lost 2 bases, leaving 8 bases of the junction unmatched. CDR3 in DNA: TGTGCCTGGAGTACCCCGGACAGGGGGAAGTACGAGCAGTACTTC. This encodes CAWSTPDRGKYEQYF.

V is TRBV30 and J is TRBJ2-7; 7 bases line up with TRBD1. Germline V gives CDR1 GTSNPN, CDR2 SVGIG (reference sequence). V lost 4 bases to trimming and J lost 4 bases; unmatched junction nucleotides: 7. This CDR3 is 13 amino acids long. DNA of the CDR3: TGTGCCTGGACCCGGGACAGCGATTACGAGCAGTACTTC. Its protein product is CAWTRDSDYEQYF. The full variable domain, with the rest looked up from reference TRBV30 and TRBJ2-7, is SQTIHQWPATLVQPVGSPLSLECTVEGTSNPNLYWYRQAAGRGLQLLFYSVGIGQISSEVPQNLSASRPQDRQFILSSKKLLLSDSGFYLCAWTRDSDYEQYFGPGTRLTVT.

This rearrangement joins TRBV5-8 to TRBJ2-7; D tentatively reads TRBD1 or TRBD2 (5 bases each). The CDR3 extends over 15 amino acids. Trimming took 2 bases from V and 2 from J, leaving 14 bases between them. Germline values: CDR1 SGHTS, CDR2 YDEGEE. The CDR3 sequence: CASSFPRAGTYEQYF. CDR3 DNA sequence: TGTGCCAGCAGCTTCCCGCGGGCAGGGACCTACGAGCAGTACTTC.

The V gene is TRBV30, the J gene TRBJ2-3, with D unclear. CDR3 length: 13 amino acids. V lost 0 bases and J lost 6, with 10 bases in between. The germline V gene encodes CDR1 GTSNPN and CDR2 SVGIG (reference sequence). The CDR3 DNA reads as TGTGCCTGGAGTGTCTGGGCCGTGGATACGCAGTATTTT. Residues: CAWSVWAVDTQYF.

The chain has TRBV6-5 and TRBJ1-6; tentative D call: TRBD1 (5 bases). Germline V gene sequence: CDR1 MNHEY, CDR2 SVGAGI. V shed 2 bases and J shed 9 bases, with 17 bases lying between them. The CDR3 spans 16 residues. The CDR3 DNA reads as TGTGCCAGCAGTTACGGGTTGGGGGAGGGCAGTTCACCCCTCCACTTT. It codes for CASSYGLGEGSSPLHF.

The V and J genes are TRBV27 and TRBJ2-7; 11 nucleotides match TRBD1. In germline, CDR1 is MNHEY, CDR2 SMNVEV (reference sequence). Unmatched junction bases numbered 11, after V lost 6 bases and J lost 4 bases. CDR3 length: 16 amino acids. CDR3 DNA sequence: TGTGCCAGCAGGAGAGCCCCGGGACAGGGGGTGTACGAGCAGTACTTC. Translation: CASRRAPGQGVYEQYF.

The CDR3 protein is CASSVRTSGGTYNEQFF. The CDR3 DNA is TGTGCCAGCAGCGTCAGGACTAGCGGGGGGACCTACAATGAGCAGTTCTTC. The chain employs TRBV5-4 and TRBJ2-1, with 14 bases matching TRBD2. The length of the CDR3 is 17 residues. Germline lookup yields CDR1 SGHNT and CDR2 YYREEE (reference sequence). J lost 2 bases, V lost 4 bases, and 5 bases had no gene match.

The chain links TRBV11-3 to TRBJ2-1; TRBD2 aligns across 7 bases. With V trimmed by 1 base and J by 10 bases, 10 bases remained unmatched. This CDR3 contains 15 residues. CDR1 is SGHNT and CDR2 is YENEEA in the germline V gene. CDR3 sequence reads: CASSLVLPPGGEQFF. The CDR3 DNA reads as TGTGCCAGCAGCTTAGTGCTTCCCCCGGGGGGAGAGCAGTTCTTC.

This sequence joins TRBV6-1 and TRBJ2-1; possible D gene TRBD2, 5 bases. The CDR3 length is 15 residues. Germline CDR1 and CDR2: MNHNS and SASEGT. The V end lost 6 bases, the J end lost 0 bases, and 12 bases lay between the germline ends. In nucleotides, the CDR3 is TGTGCCAGCAGCGTTGATGGGAGCTCCTACAATGAGCAGTTCTTC. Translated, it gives CASSVDGSSYNEQFF.

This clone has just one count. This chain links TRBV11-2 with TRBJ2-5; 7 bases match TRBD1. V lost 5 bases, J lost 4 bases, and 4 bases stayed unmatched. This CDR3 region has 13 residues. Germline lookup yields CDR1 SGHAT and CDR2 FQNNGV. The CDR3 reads CASSGTDLETQYF. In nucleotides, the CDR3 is TGTGCCAGCAGCGGGACAGACCTAGAGACCCAGTACTTC.

The CDR3 loop is CASSYSGRAHGYTF. The CDR3 DNA follows: TGTGCCAGCAGTTACTCCGGCAGGGCCCATGGCTACACCTTC. This chain connects TRBV6-6 to TRBJ1-2, with a possible D match to TRBD1 (5 bases). Trimming took 0 bases from V and 6 from J, leaving 11 bases between them. The CDR3 runs to 14 residues. Germline V gene data show CDR1 as MNHNY and CDR2 as SVGAGI (reference sequence).

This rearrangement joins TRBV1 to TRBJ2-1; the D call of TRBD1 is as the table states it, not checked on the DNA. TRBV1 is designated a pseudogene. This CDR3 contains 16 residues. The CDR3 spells CTSTQRWLATYNEQFF. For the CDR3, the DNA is TGCACCAGCACCCAAAGATGGCTCGCCACCTACAATGAGCAGTTCTTC.